This T cell receptor beta chain was found in a study of blood T cell repertoires in COVID-19. Overall study: Sites across the United States, Italy and Spain contributed samples from acute and convalescent COVID-19.

The CDR3 covers 13 residues. Trimming stripped 3 bases from V and 9 bases from J, with 12 bases between. Clones were sequenced by immunoSEQ multiplex PCR, and TCRdb holds only the in-frame ones, with some missing. The top ten hold over 1.5% of the sample, which has under 250,000 clones, 65% to 90% seen once. V is TRBV12-3 or TRBV12-4 and J is TRBJ2-1; possible D gene TRBD2, 5 bases. The specimen was PBMCs or T cells enriched from blood (not recorded which). This receptor was taken from a man in his forties or fifties who had recovered from COVID-19. Here the CDR3 DNA reads TGTGCCAGCAGTTTGACCCGGCGGGTTGAGCAGTTCTTC. Amino acids: CASSLTRRVEQFF.